These 25 T cell receptor beta chains were sequenced from one sample in a study of blood T cells in healthy people across ages. The authors ran a second PCR of roughly 6 to 12 cycles using a sample-barcoded 5' primer and a J-beta primer mix. TCRdb recomputed calls from the 5' RACE reads with MiXCR, one row per CDR3 protein. Of 580,000 or so distinct CDR3 sequences in the sample, around half are singletons; the top ten hold approximately 23%. The material sequenced was blood. Receptors were obtained from a man of 80 years or more in good health.

Points on this clonotype: Since a much larger clone is just one base distant, this may be a read error. The gene calls are TRBV6-5 and TRBJ2-1; a possible D gene is TRBD2 (6 bases). With 4 bases removed from V and 8 bases from J, the gap between germline ends came to 18 bases. This CDR3 has 15 residues. Germline CDR1 is MNHEY and CDR2 is SVGAGI. CDR3 nucleotide sequence: TGTGCCAGCAGTTTGGGGAGGAGTCATCGCGATGAGCAGTTCTTC. Its translation is CASSLGRSHRDEQFF.

In its sample, this clonotype was seen a few times. The chain uses TRBV7-2 and TRBJ2-3; TRBD2 is a possible D gene (6 bases). V was cut by 2 bases and J by 2 bases, with 8 bases left in between. The germline V gene has CDR1 SGHTA and CDR2 FQGNSA. This CDR3 is 14 amino acids long. The CDR3 region has the DNA TGTGCCAGCAGCTTATGGCGGGACACAGATACGCAGTATTTT. Translated, it gives CASSLWRDTDTQYF.

This clonotype was seen ten or more times. V gene TRBV6-5 combines with J gene TRBJ2-3; possible D gene TRBD2, 6 bases. The germline gives CDR1 MNHEY, CDR2 SVGAGI. The CDR3 is 15 residues long. Trimming removed 3 bases at V and 4 bases at J, with 14 bases between. CDR3 sequence reads: CASSYTGGTPDTQYF. CDR3 nucleotides: TGTGCCAGCAGTTATACAGGCGGGACTCCAGATACGCAGTATTTT.

The genes are TRBV20-1 and TRBJ2-5; 11 nucleotides match TRBD2. The CDR3 has 15 residues. Germline V gives CDR1 DFQATT, CDR2 SNEGSKA (reference sequence). The J segment lost 11 bases and the V segment lost 0 bases, leaving 11 bases of the junction unmatched. The CDR3 loop is CSARDPTSGKREQYF. The CDR3 coding sequence is TGCAGTGCTAGAGACCCGACTAGCGGGAAAAGGGAGCAGTACTTC.

Points on this clonotype: This may be a read error, as it is one base from a much larger clone. The chain employs TRBV6-5 and TRBJ2-7, with D perhaps matching TRBD2 (5 bases). The V end lost 2 bases, the J end lost 2 bases, and 13 bases lay between the germline ends. CDR1 and CDR2 from the germline V gene are MNHEY and SVGAGI. The CDR3 totals 15 residues. Written as DNA, the CDR3 is TGTGCCAGCAGTTACGCGGTGCGGGCCCCCTACGAGCAGTACTTC. Protein sequence: CASSYAVRAPYEQYF.

The rearrangement uses TRBV12-3 or TRBV12-4 and TRBJ2-1; no firm D call. V lost 6 bases, J lost 5 bases, and 8 bases lay in between. The CDR3 has 12 amino acids. The CDR3 nucleotides read TGTGCCAGCAGCTGGACCGACAATGAGCAGTTCTTC. Translation: CASSWTDNEQFF.

This chain connects TRBV15 to TRBJ1-2; D uncertain. This CDR3 region has 15 residues. Germline V gene lookup returns CDR1 LNHNV and CDR2 YYDKDF (reference sequence). Trimming cost V 0 bases and J 8 bases, with 16 bases left between them. In DNA form, the CDR3 reads TGTGCCACCAGCAGAGATGTCTCGGGAGGAAGGGGCTACACCTTC. Its translation: CATSRDVSGGRGYTF.

This clonotype occurred a few times. The rearrangement links TRBV28 to TRBJ2-7, with no clear D. The CDR3 sequence is 13 residues long. V was trimmed by 6 bases and J by 2 bases, leaving 11 bases between them. Looked up from germline, CDR1 is MDHEN and CDR2 is SYDVKM. The CDR3 sequence: CASRRTPTYEQYF. CDR3 nucleotide sequence: TGTGCCAGCAGACGCACGCCGACCTACGAGCAGTACTTC. Together with reference TRBV28 and TRBJ2-7, the CDR3 gives the full variable domain: DVKVTQSSRYLVKRTGEKVFLECVQDMDHENMFWYRQDPGLGLRLIYFSYDVKMKEKGDIPEGYSVSREKKERFSLILESASTNQTSMYLCASRRTPTYEQYFGPGTRLTVT.

This clonotype was observed a few times. This chain uses TRBV6-2 or TRBV6-3 with TRBJ2-5; D is uncertain. V was clipped by 5 bases and J by 5 bases, with 12 bases between them. The germline gives CDR1 MNHEY, CDR2 SVGEGT. This CDR3 comprises 13 residues. The CDR3 region is CASSKPPTETQYF. The CDR3 nucleotides read TGTGCCAGCAGTAAGCCTCCCACGGAGACCCAGTACTTC.

V gene TRBV7-9 combines with J gene TRBJ2-1; possible D gene TRBD1, 6 bases. This CDR3 comprises 13 residues. V was cut by 5 bases and J by 5 bases, with 10 bases left in between. CDR1 and CDR2 from the germline V gene are SEHNR and FQNEAQ (reference sequence). This chain's CDR3 is CASSRDTNNEQFF. CDR3 DNA: TGTGCCAGCAGCCGGGACACCAACAATGAGCAGTTCTTC.

The chain links TRBV6-5 to TRBJ2-1; D might be TRBD1 (6 bases). This CDR3 region has 13 residues. The V end lost 8 bases, the J end lost 6 bases, and 14 bases lay between the germline ends. Germline V gene sequence: CDR1 MNHEY, CDR2 SVGAGI. The CDR3 DNA is TGTGCCAGCCGGACAGTATACTCCAATGAGCAGTTCTTC. This sequence encodes CASRTVYSNEQFF.

There are a few counts of this clonotype. J is TRBJ2-1 and V is TRBV29-1, with no clear D. The CDR3 consists of 14 residues. Per the germline V gene, CDR1 is SQVTM and CDR2 is ANQGSEA. V lost 4 bases and J lost 3, with 13 bases in between. This chain's CDR3 is CSVVVEPLYNEQFF. CDR3 DNA sequence: TGCAGCGTTGTGGTGGAACCCCTCTACAATGAGCAGTTCTTC.

Notes on this clonotype: At one of its ends the junction is not consistent with the germline gene, which may arise from a read error. The genes are TRBV29-1 and TRBJ2-1; maybe TRBD1 (6 bases). CDR3 size: 14 residues. Per germline, CDR1 SQVTM and CDR2 ANQGSEA. CDR3 amino acids: CSVFSGQKNNVQFF. The CDR3 nucleotides read TGCAGCGTTTTTTCCGGACAGAAAAACAATGTGCAGTTCTTC.

This clonotype has a handful of counts. This rearrangement joins TRBV27 to TRBJ2-7, with 9 nucleotides matching TRBD1. CDR3 size: 15 residues. J gave up 2 bases and V 3 bases, and 5 bases lay outside the gene matches. Per the germline V gene, CDR1 is MNHEY and CDR2 is SMNVEV (reference sequence). The CDR3 DNA follows: TGTGCCAGCAGTTTGGACAGGGGAGGTGCCTACGAGCAGTACTTC. This sequence encodes CASSLDRGGAYEQYF.

The rearrangement links TRBV29-1 to TRBJ1-2; 9 bases agree with TRBD1. CDR1 and CDR2 (germline): SQVTM, ANQGSEA. J was trimmed by 7 bases and V by 1 base; bases with no gene match: 4. CDR3 length: 13 amino acids. The CDR3, as DNA: TGCAGCGTTGAAGGGACAGGGGCGAGTGGCTACACCTTC. Amino acid sequence: CSVEGTGASGYTF.

There are a few counts of this clonotype. Possible read error: a much larger clone is one base away. The chain has TRBV6-5 and TRBJ2-5; 8 bases map to TRBD2. The J call may be in error: the DNA end matches TRBJ2-7 better. The CDR3 runs 15 residues. CDR1 and CDR2 from the germline V gene are MNHEY and SVGAGI. CDR3 coding DNA: TGTGCCAGCAAACTAGCGGAAGGTCTCGATCTCGAGCAGTACTTC. It translates to CASKLAEGLDLEQYF.

This clonotype has a count of ten or more. V is TRBV6-5 and J is TRBJ2-4; TRBD2 might be the D (6 bases). Trimming took off 5 bases at V and 7 bases at J, with 18 bases between the two ends. This CDR3 has 15 amino acids. From germline, CDR1 is MNHEY and CDR2 SVGAGI. Here the CDR3 reads CASSETGTGGNIQYF. The CDR3 DNA reads TGTGCCAGCAGTGAAACCGGGACCGGAGGGAACATTCAGTACTTC.

V and J are TRBV3-1 and TRBJ2-7; no definite D call. Per the germline V gene, CDR1 is LGHDT and CDR2 is YNNKEL (reference sequence). V was clipped by 3 bases and J by 2 bases, with 11 bases between them. The CDR3 spans 14 residues. This chain's CDR3 is CASSQDLVAYEQYF. CDR3 bases: TGTGCCAGCAGCCAGGACCTCGTAGCCTACGAGCAGTACTTC.

This chain joins TRBV14 and TRBJ2-2; D is unresolved. The CDR3 length is 13 residues. From germline, CDR1 is SGHDN and CDR2 FVKESK. V was trimmed by 3 bases and J by 6 bases, leaving 8 bases between them. The CDR3 region is CASSHTRAGELFF. The CDR3, as DNA: TGTGCCAGCAGCCACACCCGGGCCGGGGAGCTGTTTTTT.

This clonotype showed up just once. This chain links TRBV20-1 with TRBJ2-1, with D perhaps TRBD2 (5 bases). Germline loops: CDR1 DFQATT, CDR2 SNEGSKA (reference sequence). The CDR3 covers 14 residues. The V gene lost 1 base and the J gene lost 4 bases, with 11 bases spanning the gap. In nucleotides, the CDR3 is TGCAGTGCTAGAGGCCGGGGTTCTTACAATGAGCAGTTCTTC. Translated: CSARGRGSYNEQFF.

This rearrangement joins TRBV20-1 to TRBJ2-1, with TRBD2 matching 12 bases. After removal of 0 bases from V and 7 bases from J, the junction contained 7 bases not matched to a gene. Germline V gene sequence: CDR1 DFQATT, CDR2 SNEGSKA (reference sequence). This CDR3 is 16 amino acids long. CDR3 nucleotides: TGCAGTGCTAGAGACTCACTAGCGGGAGGATTTAATGAGCAGTTCTTC. This encodes CSARDSLAGGFNEQFF.

The chain links TRBV30 to TRBJ2-5; perhaps TRBD2 as D (6 bases). CDR1 and CDR2 from the germline V gene are GTSNPN and SVGIG (reference sequence). V gave up 1 base and J gave up 4 bases, with 7 bases separating them. This CDR3 spans 12 amino acids. The CDR3 spells CAWSGGGETQYF. CDR3 nucleotides: TGTGCCTGGAGTGGGGGAGGAGAGACCCAGTACTTC.

This clonotype has only one observation. V is TRBV9 and J is TRBJ2-6; D may be TRBD1 or TRBD2 (5 bases each). Between the trimmed V and J ends, which lost 2 bases and 0 bases, there was a span of 9 bases. The CDR3 is 16 amino acids. CDR1 is SGDLS, CDR2 YYNGEE, per germline. The CDR3 nucleotides are TGTGCCAGCAGCGTCCCGGGGCTCTCTGGGGCCAACGTCCTGACTTTC. Translated, it gives CASSVPGLSGANVLTF.

This clonotype was picked up a small number of times. The CDR3 DNA reads TGCGCCAGCAGCCAGGTTTGGGAGACTGAGCAGTTCTTC. It codes for CASSQVWETEQFF. This sequence joins TRBV4-3 and TRBJ2-1; a weak D match, TRBD2 (5 bases). The CDR3 sequence is 13 residues long. V gave up 3 bases and J gave up 9 bases, with 12 bases separating them. Looked up from germline, CDR1 is LGHNA and CDR2 is YSLEER.

This clonotype was observed a few times. The chain has TRBV25-1 and TRBJ2-1; 15 bases match TRBD2. This CDR3 has 16 amino acids. V shed 3 bases, J shed 7 bases, and the junction held 4 bases outside the gene matches. CDR1 and CDR2 (germline): MGHDK, SYGVNS. The CDR3 nucleotides are TGTGCCAGCAGTGATCAGGGACTAGCGGGGGGAAATGAGCAGTTCTTC. This encodes CASSDQGLAGGNEQFF.